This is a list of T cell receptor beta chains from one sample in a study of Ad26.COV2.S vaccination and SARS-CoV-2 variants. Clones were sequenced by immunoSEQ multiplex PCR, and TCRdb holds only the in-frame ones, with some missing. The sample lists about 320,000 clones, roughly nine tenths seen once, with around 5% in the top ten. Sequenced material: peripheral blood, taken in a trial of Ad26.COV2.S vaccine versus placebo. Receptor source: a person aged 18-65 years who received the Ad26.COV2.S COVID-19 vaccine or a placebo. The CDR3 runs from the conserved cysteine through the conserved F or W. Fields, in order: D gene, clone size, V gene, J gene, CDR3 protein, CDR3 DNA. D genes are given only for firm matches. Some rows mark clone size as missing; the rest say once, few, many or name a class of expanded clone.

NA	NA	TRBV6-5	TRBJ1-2	CASSYSQVLEDYGYTF	TGTGCCAGCAGTTACTCACAGGTATTGGAAGACTATGGCTACACCTTC
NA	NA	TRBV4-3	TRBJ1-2	CASSQDRGYTGDYGYTF	TGCGCCAGCAGCCAAGATAGGGGCTACACGGGAGACTATGGCTACACCTTC
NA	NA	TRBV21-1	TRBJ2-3	CASSYSGLRTGGSNGTDTQYF	TGTGCCAGCAGCTATTCAGGGCTAAGGACAGGGGGCTCGAATGGCACAGATACGCAGTATTTT
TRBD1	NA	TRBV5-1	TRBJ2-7	CASSATNRGYYEQYF	TGCGCCAGCAGCGCCACAAACAGGGGGTACTACGAGCAGTACTTC
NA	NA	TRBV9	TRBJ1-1	CASSVGAVSTEAFF	TGTGCCAGCAGCGTAGGGGCAGTCAGCACTGAAGCTTTCTTT
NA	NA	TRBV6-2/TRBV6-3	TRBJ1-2	CASSHSYGYTF	TGTGCCAGCAGCCACAGTTATGGCTACACCTTC
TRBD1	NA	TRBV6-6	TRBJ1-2	CASSYSRTGRNGYTF	TGTGCCAGCAGTTACTCGCGGACAGGACGGAATGGCTACACCTTC
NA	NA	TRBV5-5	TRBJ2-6	CASSYPQVMEGANVLTF	TGTGCCAGCAGCTACCCACAAGTCATGGAAGGGGCCAACGTCCTGACTTTC
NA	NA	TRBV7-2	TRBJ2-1	CASSLVGGSGREQFF	TGTGCCAGCAGCTTAGTCGGGGGCTCCGGTCGAGAGCAGTTCTTC
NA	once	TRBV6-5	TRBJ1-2	CASSFSKSYGYTF	TGTGCCAGCAGTTTTTCCAAAAGCTATGGCTACACCTTC
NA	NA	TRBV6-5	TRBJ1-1	CASSYSKAGRNTEAFF	TGTGCCAGCAGTTACTCGAAGGCGGGTCGGAACACTGAAGCTTTCTTT
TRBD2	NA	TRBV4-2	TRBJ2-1	CASSQGASGSWSSYNEQFF	TGTGCCAGCAGCCAAGGGGCTAGCGGGAGTTGGAGCTCCTACAATGAGCAGTTCTTC
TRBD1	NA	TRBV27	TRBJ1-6	CASSPGQGGSPLHF	TGTGCCAGCAGTCCCGGACAGGGAGGGTCACCCCTCCACTTT
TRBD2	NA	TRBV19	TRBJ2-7	CASSMGGVTYEQYF	TGTGCCAGTAGTATGGGAGGGGTTACCTACGAGCAGTACTTC
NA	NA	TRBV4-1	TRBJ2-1	CASSLPMGSPPHNEQFF	TGCGCCAGCAGCCTTCCGATGGGGTCCCCTCCTCACAATGAGCAGTTCTTC
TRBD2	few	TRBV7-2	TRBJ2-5	CASSSTSGGVGETQYF	TGTGCCAGCAGCTCAACTAGCGGGGGGGTAGGAGAGACCCAGTACTTC
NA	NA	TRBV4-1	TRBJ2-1	CASSQDFPGGSSSYNEQFF	TGCGCCAGCAGCCAAGATTTTCCGGGGGGCTCTAGCTCCTACAATGAGCAGTTCTTC
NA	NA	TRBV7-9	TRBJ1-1	CASSQSTGYAEAFF	TGTGCCAGCAGCCAGTCCACAGGGTATGCTGAAGCTTTCTTT
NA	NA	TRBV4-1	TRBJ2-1	CASSHRGEDSPYNEQFF	TGCGCCAGCAGCCACAGAGGGGAGGACAGTCCTTACAATGAGCAGTTCTTC
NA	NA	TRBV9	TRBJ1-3	CASSGSGTLRNTIYF	TGTGCCAGCAGCGGATCCGGGACATTGAGAAACACCATATATTTT
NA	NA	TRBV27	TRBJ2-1	CASCSGASGTNNEQFF	TGTGCCAGCTGCTCAGGGGCTTCCGGGACTAACAATGAGCAGTTCTTC
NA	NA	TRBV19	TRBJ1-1	CASSIQNTEAFF	TGTGCCAGTAGTATACAGAACACTGAAGCTTTCTTT
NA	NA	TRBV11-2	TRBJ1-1	CASSLLGAEAFF	TGTGCCAGCAGCTTACTAGGGGCTGAAGCTTTCTTT
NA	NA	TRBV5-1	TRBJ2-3	CASRGAGATDTQYF	TGCGCCAGCAGGGGAGCAGGGGCCACAGATACGCAGTATTTT
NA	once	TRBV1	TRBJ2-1	CTSRSPYNEQFF	TGCACCAGCAGGTCTCCTTACAATGAGCAGTTCTTC
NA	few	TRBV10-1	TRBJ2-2	CASSESGGTHTGELFF	TGCGCCAGCAGTGAGTCTGGGGGCACGCACACCGGGGAGCTGTTTTTT
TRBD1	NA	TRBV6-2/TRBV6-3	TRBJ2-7	CASSSLRDRAYEQYF	TGTGCCAGCAGTTCCCTCCGGGACAGGGCATACGAGCAGTACTTC
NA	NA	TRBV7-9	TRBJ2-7	CASSPPDNSYEQYF	TGTGCCAGCAGCCCCCCGGACAACTCCTACGAGCAGTACTTC
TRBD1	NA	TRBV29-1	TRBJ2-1	CSVEGGTGLAGNEQFF	TGCAGCGTTGAAGGCGGGACAGGCCTAGCAGGGAATGAGCAGTTCTTC
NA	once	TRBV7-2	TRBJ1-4	CASSFMVAASEKLFF	TGTGCCAGCAGCTTTATGGTTGCTGCAAGTGAAAAACTGTTTTTT
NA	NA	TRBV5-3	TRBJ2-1	CATLRVQGLLLPDNEQFF	TGTGCCACCCTGCGAGTACAGGGACTCCTCCTCCCCGACAATGAGCAGTTCTTC
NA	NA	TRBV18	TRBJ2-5	CASSPPQETQYF	TGTGCCAGCTCACCACCCCAAGAGACCCAGTACTTC
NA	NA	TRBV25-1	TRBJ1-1	CASSEWGSGEENTEAFF	TGTGCCAGCAGTGAATGGGGATCGGGGGAGGAGAACACTGAAGCTTTCTTT
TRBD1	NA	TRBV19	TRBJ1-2	CASSIKTGGRYGYTF	TGTGCCAGTAGTATAAAGACAGGGGGCCGGTATGGCTACACCTTC
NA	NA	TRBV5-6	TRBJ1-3	CASRKGAASGNTIYF	TGTGCCAGCAGAAAAGGGGCGGCCTCTGGAAACACCATATATTTT
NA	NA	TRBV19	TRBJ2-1	CASSSGQPGNEQFF	TGTGCCAGTAGTTCGGGACAACCCGGGAATGAGCAGTTCTTC
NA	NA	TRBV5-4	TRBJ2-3	CASSLANTDTQYF	TGTGCCAGCAGCTTGGCAAACACAGATACGCAGTATTTT
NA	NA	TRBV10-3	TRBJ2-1	CAISTSGNEQFF	TGTGCCATCAGTACAAGTGGCAATGAGCAGTTCTTC
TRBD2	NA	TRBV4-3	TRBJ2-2	CASSPNGLAGGRAGELFF	TGCGCCAGCAGCCCGAACGGACTAGCGGGGGGAAGGGCCGGGGAGCTGTTTTTT
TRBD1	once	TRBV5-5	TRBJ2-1	CASSTPETGGAYNEQFF	TGTGCCAGCAGCACACCTGAGACAGGGGGCGCGTACAATGAGCAGTTCTTC
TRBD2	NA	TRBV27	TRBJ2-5	CASSPGTRWGTQYF	TGTGCCAGCAGTCCTGGGACTAGATGGGGGACCCAGTACTTC
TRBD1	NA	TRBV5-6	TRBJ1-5	CASSLYPGQGASNQPQHF	TGTGCCAGCAGCTTGTACCCGGGGCAGGGGGCAAGCAATCAGCCCCAGCATTTT
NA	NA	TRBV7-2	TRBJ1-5	CASSLVWTVSQPQHF	TGTGCCAGCAGCTTAGTATGGACGGTCAGCCAGCCCCAGCATTTT
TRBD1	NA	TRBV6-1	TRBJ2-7	CASSEIEDRAYEQYF	TGTGCCAGCAGTGAGATTGAGGACAGGGCCTACGAGCAGTACTTC
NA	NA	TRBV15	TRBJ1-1	CATSRAGSWGNTEAFF	TGTGCCACCAGCAGAGCAGGCAGTTGGGGGAACACTGAAGCTTTCTTT
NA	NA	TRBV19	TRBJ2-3	CASSISPTDTQYF	TGTGCCAGTAGTATTTCCCCCACAGATACGCAGTATTTT
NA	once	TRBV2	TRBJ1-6	CASSGSGVASPLHF	TGTGCCAGCAGTGGATCGGGGGTAGCCTCACCCCTCCACTTT
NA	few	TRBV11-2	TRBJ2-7	CASSRFLVRLHEQYF	TGTGCCAGCAGCCGCTTCCTAGTGAGGCTCCACGAGCAGTACTTC
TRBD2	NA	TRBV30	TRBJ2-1	CALQGTSGRSDNEQFF	TGTGCCCTACAAGGGACTAGCGGGAGGTCGGACAATGAGCAGTTCTTC
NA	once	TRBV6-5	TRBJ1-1	CASIRRDGMNTEAFF	TGTGCCAGCATTAGGAGGGATGGAATGAACACTGAAGCTTTCTTT
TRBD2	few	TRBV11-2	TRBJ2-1	CASSLNLAGGSRNEQFF	TGTGCCAGCAGCTTAAATTTAGCGGGGGGTTCTAGGAATGAGCAGTTCTTC
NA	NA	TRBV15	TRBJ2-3	CATSARDSGDTQYF	TGTGCCACCAGCGCCCGGGACTCAGGCGATACGCAGTATTTT